A selection of T cell receptor beta chains follows, all from one sample in a study of blood T cell repertoires in COVID-19. The method was immunoSEQ multiplex PCR; TCRdb's version includes in-frame clones alone and lacks a portion of them. Altogether around 100,000 clones are present, more than 75% being singletons, with the ten largest covering 3.5% to 5.5%. Sequencing was carried out using peripheral blood. These receptors were taken from a man aged 40-50 years with acute or convalescent COVID-19. The CDR3 runs from the conserved cysteine through the conserved F or W. D genes are given only for firm matches. Size tells how often a clone was seen (once, few, many) or the class of an expanded clone, and some rows leave it out.

once | TRBJ1-5 | TRBD1 | TRBV19 | CASSSRGQARPQHF | TGTGCCAGTAGTTCCCGGGGACAGGCACGGCCCCAGCATTTT
once | TRBJ2-1 | TRBD2 | TRBV5-4 | CASSLDGLAGGVNEQFF | TGTGCCAGCAGCCTGGACGGGCTAGCGGGAGGCGTTAATGAGCAGTTCTTC
NA | TRBJ2-7 | NA | TRBV5-5 | CASSPGLYEQYF | TGTGCCAGCAGCCCCGGACTTTACGAGCAGTACTTC
few | TRBJ2-2 | NA | TRBV3-1/TRBV3-2 | CASSQAAGELFF | TGTGCCAGCAGCCAAGCGGCCGGGGAGCTGTTTTTT
NA | TRBJ1-1 | NA | TRBV10-3 | CATKGKMNTEAFF | TGTGCCACTAAGGGGAAGATGAACACTGAAGCTTTCTTT
NA | TRBJ2-7 | NA | TRBV7-8 | CASSLVAKPGSYEQYF | TGTGCCAGCAGCTTAGTTGCGAAGCCGGGCTCCTACGAGCAGTACTTC
NA | TRBJ2-2 | TRBD2 | TRBV5-1 | CASSPTSGISPGELFF | TGCGCCAGCAGTCCTACTAGCGGGATTTCCCCCGGGGAGCTGTTTTTT
NA | TRBJ1-1 | NA | TRBV19 | CATHREKNTEAFF | TGTGCCACACACAGGGAAAAGAACACTGAAGCTTTCTTT
NA | TRBJ2-1 | TRBD1 | TRBV6-2/TRBV6-3 | CASSYGGQGNNEQFF | TGTGCCAGCAGTTACGGTGGACAGGGGAACAATGAGCAGTTCTTC
NA | TRBJ1-5 | NA | TRBV4-3 | CASSQDRDFQPQHF | TGCGCCAGCAGCCAAGACAGGGATTTTCAGCCCCAGCATTTT
NA | TRBJ1-4 | TRBD1 | TRBV3-1/TRBV3-2 | CASSQTGFTTNEKLFF | TGTGCCAGCAGCCAGACAGGGTTTACAACTAATGAAAAACTGTTTTTT
NA | TRBJ1-1 | TRBD1 | TRBV6-5 | CASSYSGQGNTEAFF | TGTGCCAGCAGTTACTCGGGACAGGGGAACACTGAAGCTTTCTTT
NA | TRBJ1-6 | NA | TRBV3-1/TRBV3-2 | CASSQEVGANSPLHF | TGTGCCAGCAGCCAAGAAGTTGGGGCCAATTCACCCCTCCACTTT
NA | TRBJ1-1 | NA | TRBV19 | CASSTLSGAAFF | TGTGCCAGTAGTACCCTTAGTGGGGCGGCTTTCTTT
NA | TRBJ2-4 | NA | TRBV6-5 | CASSLDSFDIQYF | TGTGCCAGCAGCCTTGACAGCTTTGACATTCAGTACTTC
NA | TRBJ1-2 | NA | TRBV24-1 | CATSLGNYGYTF | TGTGCCACCAGTCTCGGTAACTATGGCTACACCTTC
NA | TRBJ2-2 | TRBD2 | TRBV3-1/TRBV3-2 | CASSQVGREANTGELFF | TGTGCCAGCAGCCAAGTTGGACGGGAGGCCAACACCGGGGAGCTGTTTTTT
few | TRBJ1-5 | TRBD1 | TRBV6-2/TRBV6-3 | CASSQTGGIQPQHF | TGTGCCAGCAGTCAGACAGGGGGTATTCAGCCCCAGCATTTT
few | TRBJ1-5 | NA | TRBV7-2 | CASRSQATNQPQHF | TGTGCCAGCAGGTCTCAGGCTACCAATCAGCCCCAGCATTTT
NA | TRBJ2-1 | TRBD1 | TRBV12-3/TRBV12-4 | CASRRTGSDEQFF | TGTGCCAGCAGAAGGACAGGATCAGATGAGCAGTTCTTC
NA | TRBJ1-5 | TRBD1 | TRBV5-5 | CASSTGTGVQPQHF | TGTGCCAGCAGCACCGGGACAGGGGTGCAGCCCCAGCATTTT
NA | TRBJ2-1 | TRBD1 | TRBV11-2 | CASSPFLSGTGNNEQFF | TGTGCCAGCAGCCCATTCCTTTCCGGGACAGGGAACAATGAGCAGTTCTTC
NA | TRBJ1-3 | NA | TRBV30 | CALSPTVSSGNTIYF | TGTGCCCTCTCTCCCACGGTTAGCTCTGGAAACACCATATATTTT
NA | TRBJ2-1 | NA | TRBV7-3 | CASSLHGADGDEQFF | TGTGCCAGCAGCTTACATGGCGCCGATGGAGATGAGCAGTTCTTC
NA | TRBJ2-5 | NA | TRBV5-1 | CASSPGTLNQETQYF | TGCGCCAGCAGCCCTGGGACACTAAACCAAGAGACCCAGTACTTC
NA | TRBJ2-7 | NA | TRBV11-3 | CASSPGVGPGDEQYF | TGTGCCAGCAGCCCAGGGGTTGGCCCCGGGGACGAGCAGTACTTC
NA | TRBJ1-3 | NA | TRBV18 | CASSHGTTDSGNTIYF | TGTGCCAGCTCACACGGGACAACAGACTCTGGAAACACCATATATTTT
NA | TRBJ2-1 | TRBD2 | TRBV19 | CASLRTSGGYNEQFF | TGTGCCAGCCTAAGGACTAGCGGGGGGTACAATGAGCAGTTCTTC
NA | TRBJ2-1 | TRBD2 | TRBV15 | CATSARGGYYNEQFF | TGTGCCACCAGCGCTCGGGGGGGTTATTACAATGAGCAGTTCTTC
NA | TRBJ1-1 | TRBD1 | TRBV7-9 | CASSLIGMTGTTEAFF | TGTGCCAGCAGCTTAATTGGGATGACAGGGACCACTGAAGCTTTCTTT
NA | TRBJ2-4 | TRBD1 | TRBV5-6 | CASSLLTGDKNIQYF | TGTGCCAGCAGCTTGCTGACAGGGGACAAAAACATTCAGTACTTC
NA | TRBJ1-5 | NA | TRBV19 | CASTAGRNQPQHF | TGTGCCAGTACGGCAGGCCGCAATCAGCCCCAGCATTTT
NA | TRBJ2-1 | TRBD2 | TRBV5-1 | CASSGEGGLAGSGGNEQFF | TGCGCCAGCAGCGGTGAGGGGGGACTAGCGGGGAGCGGAGGCAATGAGCAGTTCTTC
NA | TRBJ1-6 | NA | TRBV19 | CASSIEASGDSPLHF | TGTGCCAGTAGTATAGAGGCTTCTGGAGATTCACCCCTCCACTTT
once | TRBJ2-7 | TRBD2 | TRBV6-2/TRBV6-3 | CASSYSGSGYDYEQYF | TGTGCCAGCAGTTATTCAGGTAGCGGGTATGACTACGAGCAGTACTTC
NA | TRBJ1-3 | TRBD1 | TRBV5-1 | CASSDAGTGSRNTIYF | TGCGCCAGCTCCGACGCCGGGACAGGGAGTAGAAACACCATATATTTT
NA | TRBJ2-6 | TRBD1 | TRBV5-5 | CASSLLGTGGASSGANVLTF | TGTGCCAGCAGCCTCCTAGGGACAGGGGGCGCTTCCTCTGGGGCCAACGTCCTGACTTTC
NA | TRBJ1-1 | TRBD1 | TRBV7-9 | CASSLGSLDRATEAFF | TGTGCCAGCAGCTTAGGGTCCTTGGACAGGGCTACTGAAGCTTTCTTT
NA | TRBJ1-1 | TRBD1 | TRBV3-1/TRBV3-2 | CASSQVDRGTEAFF | TGTGCCAGCAGCCAAGTTGACAGGGGCACTGAAGCTTTCTTT
NA | TRBJ1-1 | NA | TRBV12-5 | CASRRTDSSLYGNTEAFF | TGTGCTAGTAGACGGACAGATTCTTCCCTCTATGGGAACACTGAAGCTTTCTTT
NA | TRBJ2-5 | TRBD1 | TRBV5-6 | CASSGRDRGLETQYF | TGTGCCAGCAGCGGCCGGGACAGGGGTTTAGAGACCCAGTACTTC
NA | TRBJ1-2 | NA | TRBV29-1 | CSVSSGSYGYTF | TGCAGCGTTTCATCGGGGTCCTATGGCTACACCTTC
once | TRBJ1-1 | TRBD1 | TRBV27 | CASSLTRGWTGANTEAFF | TGTGCCAGCAGTTTAACGCGCGGTTGGACAGGGGCTAACACTGAAGCTTTCTTT
NA | TRBJ1-2 | TRBD1 | TRBV6-5 | CASSYGRGDYGYTF | TGTGCCAGCAGTTACGGCAGGGGGGACTATGGCTACACCTTC
once | TRBJ1-1 | TRBD1 | TRBV18 | CASSPSTGQDTEAFF | TGTGCCAGCTCACCGTCGACAGGGCAGGACACTGAAGCTTTCTTT
NA | TRBJ2-7 | TRBD1 | TRBV9 | CASSVGQGPSYEQYF | TGTGCCAGCAGCGTAGGACAGGGACCCTCCTACGAGCAGTACTTC
NA | TRBJ2-1 | NA | TRBV24-1 | CATRGGSGNEQFF | TGTGCCACCAGGGGCGGTTCGGGGAATGAGCAGTTCTTC
NA | TRBJ2-7 | NA | TRBV4-3 | CASSQDLGGTSPEQYF | TGCGCCAGCAGCCAAGATTTGGGCGGGACCTCCCCCGAGCAGTACTTC
NA | TRBJ2-1 | TRBD1 | TRBV3-1/TRBV3-2 | CASSLINRGKYNEQFF | TGTGCCAGCAGTCTTATAAACAGGGGGAAGTACAATGAGCAGTTCTTC
NA | TRBJ2-3 | TRBD1 | TRBV5-1 | CASSWGDRPSTDTQYF | TGCGCCAGCAGCTGGGGGGACAGGCCCAGCACAGATACGCAGTATTTT
few | TRBJ2-7 | TRBD2 | TRBV9 | CASRLAGDEQYF | TGTGCCAGCAGACTAGCGGGAGACGAGCAGTACTTC
few | TRBJ1-6 | NA | TRBV6-5 | CASSYVLPLHF | TGTGCCAGCAGTTACGTATTACCCCTCCACTTT
few | TRBJ1-2 | NA | TRBV4-3 | CASSQDRAGYTF | TGCGCCAGCAGCCAAGATCGAGCTGGCTACACCTTC
NA | TRBJ1-1 | TRBD1 | TRBV10-1 | CATTTGQGTEAFF | TGCGCCACCACCACCGGACAGGGCACTGAAGCTTTCTTT
NA | TRBJ2-1 | NA | TRBV10-3 | CAISEATGRAGSSYNEQFF | TGTGCCATCAGTGAGGCTACGGGAAGGGCGGGGAGTTCCTACAATGAGCAGTTCTTC
NA | TRBJ1-4 | NA | TRBV19 | CASSKNAGNEKLFF | TGTGCCAGTAGTAAGAACGCAGGGAATGAAAAACTGTTTTTT
NA | TRBJ1-2 | TRBD1 | TRBV6-5 | CASSSTGGSGGYTF | TGTGCCAGCAGTTCGACAGGGGGTAGTGGTGGCTACACCTTC
few | TRBJ2-7 | TRBD2 | TRBV7-8 | CASSLGTSGREFFYEQYF | TGTGCCAGCAGCTTAGGGACTAGCGGGAGGGAATTCTTCTACGAGCAGTACTTC